This is a list of T cell receptor beta chains from one sample in a study of siplizumab effects on memory and regulatory T cells. The protocol was immunoSEQ multiplex PCR, while the TCRdb copy is restricted to in-frame clones and leaves out a portion. Counted here are tens of thousands of clones, about 90% occurring once; the ten biggest clones make up 0.35%. Source material: naive CD8+ T cells sorted from blood. The receptors were gathered from a human donor in good health. Both conserved end residues are part of each CDR3. D genes are given only for firm matches. Some rows mark clone size as missing; the rest say once, few, many or name a class of expanded clone.

v_call	j_call	d_call	clone_size	cdr3_nt	cdr3_aa
TRBV13	TRBJ2-1	TRBD2	once	TGTGCCAGCAGCCGAACCCGGGAGGGCCGCGATGAGCAGTTCTTC	CASSRTREGRDEQFF
TRBV7-9	TRBJ2-7	TRBD1	NA	TGTGCCAGCAGCTTACCGGACAGGGGATCATACGAGCAGTACTTC	CASSLPDRGSYEQYF
TRBV5-1	TRBJ2-3	TRBD2	NA	TGCGCCAGCAGTTCCGGGACTAGCGGGAGACGCTACACAGATACGCAGTATTTT	CASSSGTSGRRYTDTQYF
TRBV29-1	TRBJ2-1	TRBD2	once	TGCAGCGTTGAAGATGAGGCTAGCGGGGGCTACAATGAGCAGTTCTTC	CSVEDEASGGYNEQFF
TRBV10-3	TRBJ1-2	TRBD1	few	TGTGCCTTCGGGACAGGGCTTAACTATGGCTACACCTTC	CAFGTGLNYGYTF
TRBV25-1	TRBJ2-2	NA	NA	TGTGCCAGCAGTGAGCCCCGGCCACAGGGCGGGATCGGGGAGCTGTTTTTT	CASSEPRPQGGIGELFF
TRBV19	TRBJ2-2	NA	NA	TGTGCCAGTAGTATAGGAGTCACCGGGGAGCTGTTTTTT	CASSIGVTGELFF
TRBV7-6	TRBJ2-2	NA	NA	TGTGCCAGCAGCTCCTCTCTCTGGGGGCGGATGGAGTCCGGGGAGCTGTTTTTT	CASSSSLWGRMESGELFF
TRBV7-9	TRBJ2-2	NA	NA	TGTGCCAGCAGCCCTTATTCGAACACCGGGGAGCTGTTTTTT	CASSPYSNTGELFF
TRBV27	TRBJ2-1	NA	NA	TGTGCCAGCGCTCGGGGGGCGTTGGATGAGCAGTTCTTC	CASARGALDEQFF
TRBV19	TRBJ1-5	TRBD1	NA	TGTGCCAGTAGTACAAACCCCGGACAGGGAGGCCAGCCCCAGCATTTT	CASSTNPGQGGQPQHF
TRBV6-4	TRBJ2-1	TRBD2	NA	TGTGCCAGCAGTGACAAGGGTGGGCTAGCGGGCCTTCCCTACAATGAGCAGTTCTTC	CASSDKGGLAGLPYNEQFF
TRBV2	TRBJ1-5	NA	NA	TGTGCCAGCAGTGAAACTAGGACCGCCGCCTTGAGCAATCAGCCCCAGCATTTT	CASSETRTAALSNQPQHF
TRBV27	TRBJ1-2	NA	NA	TGTGCCAGCAGTCCGGGGGGGTTTGGCTACACCTTC	CASSPGGFGYTF
TRBV20-1	TRBJ2-1	NA	NA	TGCAGTGCTAGACAGACCACAGAGCAGTTCTTC	CSARQTTEQFF
TRBV7-8	TRBJ2-5	TRBD2	NA	TGTGCCAGCAGCCCTGCGGGAGTGGAGACCCAGTACTTC	CASSPAGVETQYF
TRBV11-2	TRBJ2-3	NA	NA	TGTGCCAGCAGCTCCCCAGGCGGGAACTCAATGACAGATACGCAGTATTTT	CASSSPGGNSMTDTQYF
TRBV11-3	TRBJ2-1	NA	NA	TGTGCCAGCAGCCTCGGGTCGTACAATGAGCAGTTCTTC	CASSLGSYNEQFF
TRBV9	TRBJ2-7	NA	once	TGTGCCAGCAGCGTAGGGTGGGGGGTCGAGCAGTACTTC	CASSVGWGVEQYF
TRBV7-9	TRBJ2-7	TRBD2	NA	TGTGCCAGCAGCACGACTAGCGGGAATATCCACGAGCAGTACTTC	CASSTTSGNIHEQYF
TRBV7-9	TRBJ2-7	TRBD2	NA	TGTGCCAGCAGCTCTGGGACTAGCGGGAGGGCGTACGAGCAGTACTTC	CASSSGTSGRAYEQYF
TRBV7-8	TRBJ2-5	TRBD2	NA	TGTGCCAGCAGCACCCCTAGCGGGGGGGCCGGAGAGACCCAGTACTTC	CASSTPSGGAGETQYF
TRBV15	TRBJ1-2	TRBD1	NA	TGTGCCACCAGCCATCCCCCCGGACAGGGAGAAGCTGATGGCTACACCTTC	CATSHPPGQGEADGYTF
TRBV29-1	TRBJ1-3	NA	once	TGCAGCGCATATCCGAGGGGATCTGGAAACACCATATATTTT	CSAYPRGSGNTIYF
TRBV27	TRBJ2-3	TRBD2	NA	TGTGCCAGCAGTTTCATTCCTAGCGGGTTCACAGATACGCAGTATTTT	CASSFIPSGFTDTQYF
TRBV11-2	TRBJ1-2	NA	few	TGTGCCAGCAGCTCATCCTCCGCAGTCGGCTATGGCTACACCTTC	CASSSSSAVGYGYTF
TRBV5-1	TRBJ2-7	TRBD1	NA	TGCGCCAGCAGCTTGGAGTCTGGACAGGGGCGAGAGCAGTACTTC	CASSLESGQGREQYF
TRBV6-6	TRBJ2-1	NA	NA	TGTGCCAGCAGCCCCCAGGGAGATGAGCAGTTCTTC	CASSPQGDEQFF
TRBV18	TRBJ1-1	NA	NA	TGTGCCAGCTCACCTTGGCAGGGGAACACTGAAGCTTTCTTT	CASSPWQGNTEAFF
TRBV9	TRBJ1-1	NA	few	TGTGCCAGCAGCGTAGTTGGGGAAGCTTTCTTT	CASSVVGEAFF
TRBV29-1	TRBJ1-1	NA	NA	TGCAGCGTTGAAGGTCACGGGGGAATCACTGAAGCTTTCTTT	CSVEGHGGITEAFF
TRBV29-1	TRBJ2-7	NA	NA	TGCAGCGTTCCCGCAGGGGAGGCGGCCTACGAGCAGTACTTC	CSVPAGEAAYEQYF
TRBV27	TRBJ2-7	NA	few	TGTGCCAGCACAACAGAGTTGGGCGAGCAGTACTTC	CASTTELGEQYF
TRBV5-4	TRBJ2-7	NA	NA	TGTGCCAGCAGCGCGACGGAAAGCTCCTACGAGCAGTACTTC	CASSATESSYEQYF
TRBV6-1	TRBJ2-1	NA	NA	TGTGCCAGCAGCGACAATGAGCAGTTCTTC	CASSDNEQFF
TRBV27	TRBJ1-5	NA	NA	TGTGCCAGTGGGCAGGGGATTGGACAGCCCCAGCATTTT	CASGQGIGQPQHF
TRBV10-2	TRBJ2-3	TRBD2	NA	TGCGCCAGCAGTGACCGATTGACTAGCGGGAAAACAGATACGCAGTATTTT	CASSDRLTSGKTDTQYF
TRBV19	TRBJ1-5	NA	NA	TGTGCCAGTAGTATTCTGGGTCATCAGCCCCAGCATTTT	CASSILGHQPQHF
TRBV7-3	TRBJ2-6	NA	NA	TGTGCCAGCAGCCCAACTAGGGGAACGGGGGCCAACGTCCTGACTTTC	CASSPTRGTGANVLTF
TRBV27	TRBJ2-1	NA	NA	TGTGCCAGCAGTCCGAGGGTGTCCTACAATGAGCAGTTCTTC	CASSPRVSYNEQFF
TRBV2	TRBJ1-1	NA	once	TGTGCCAGCAGTGAACGAGGACTGACGAACACTGAAGCTTTCTTT	CASSERGLTNTEAFF